The 24 T cell receptor beta chains given below trace back to one sample, sequenced in a study of blood T cell repertoires in COVID-19. Sequenced by immunoSEQ multiplex PCR; TCRdb stores in-frame clones only, minus some. Here the sample spans hundreds of thousands of clones, about 91% being singletons. Material: PBMCs or T cells enriched from blood (not recorded which). These TCRs come from a woman under 40 with acute COVID-19.

The V gene is TRBV7-8, the J gene TRBJ1-1; 7 bases line up with TRBD1. The J segment lost 10 bases and the V segment lost 5 bases, leaving 10 bases of the junction unmatched. CDR1 and CDR2 (germline): SGHVS, FQNEAQ. This CDR3 contains 13 residues. CDR3 amino acids: CASSQDRARGAFF. The CDR3 nucleotides read TGTGCCAGCAGCCAAGACAGGGCCCGGGGAGCTTTCTTT. The whole variable domain, filled in from reference TRBV7-8 and TRBJ1-1, reads GAGVSQSPRYKVAKRGQDVALRCDPISGHVSLFWYQQALGQGPEFLTYFQNEAQLDKSGLPSDRFFAERPEGSVSTLKIQRTQQEDSAVYLCASSQDRARGAFFGQGTRLTVV.

This chain connects TRBV7-9 to TRBJ1-1; maybe TRBD1 (6 bases). V dropped 3 bases and J dropped 1 base, with 18 bases sitting between them. The CDR3 contains 17 residues. Germline-derived CDR1 and CDR2 are SEHNR and FQNEAQ (reference sequence). CDR3 region: CASSFGVGGGQNTEAFF. The CDR3 DNA sequence: TGTGCCAGCAGCTTCGGGGTGGGAGGGGGACAGAACACTGAAGCTTTCTTT.

The chain couples TRBV11-2 to TRBJ2-1, with 8 bases lining up with TRBD2. The CDR3 runs 17 residues. The V gene's germline CDR1 is SGHAT and CDR2 FQNNGV. Unmatched junction bases numbered 10, after V lost 1 base and J lost 5 bases. The CDR3: CASSLVRPSGGDNEQFF. The DNA for the CDR3 is TGTGCCAGCAGCTTAGTACGCCCAAGCGGGGGAGACAATGAGCAGTTCTTC.

The chain couples TRBV5-6 to TRBJ1-6, with TRBD1 as a possible D gene (6 bases). With 4 bases removed from V and 6 bases from J, the gap between germline ends came to 11 bases. The CDR3 contains 14 residues. Germline-derived CDR1 and CDR2 are SGHDT and YYEEEE. CDR3 loop: CASSATGTNSPLHF. CDR3 sequence (DNA): TGTGCCAGCAGCGCCACAGGGACTAATTCACCCCTCCACTTT.

The genes are TRBV11-2 and TRBJ1-1; D remains ambiguous. With 0 bases removed from V and 0 bases from J, the gap between germline ends came to 11 bases. The CDR3 totals 16 residues. Germline values: CDR1 SGHAT, CDR2 FQNNGV. The CDR3 loop reads CASSLDGEVMNTEAFF. The CDR3 nucleotides are TGTGCCAGCAGCTTAGACGGCGAGGTCATGAACACTGAAGCTTTCTTT.

This chain connects TRBV3-1 (or the pseudogene TRBV3-2) to TRBJ1-4, with TRBD1 matching 7 bases. The CDR3 totals 14 residues. The V segment lost 4 bases and the J segment 5 bases; nucleotides outside the gene matches: 4. The V gene's germline CDR1 is LGHDT and CDR2 YNNKEL (reference sequence). The CDR3 DNA sequence: TGTGCCAGCAGCCCTTCGACAGGGAATGAAAAACTGTTTTTT. Protein product: CASSPSTGNEKLFF.

V is TRBV29-1 and J is TRBJ1-2, with a possible D match to TRBD1 (6 bases). V was cut by 0 bases and J by 3 bases, with 8 bases left in between. The CDR3 is 13 residues long. Germline assignment: CDR1 SQVTM and CDR2 ANQGSEA. CDR3 sequence: CSVEETGHYGYTF. The CDR3 DNA follows: TGCAGCGTTGAAGAGACAGGACACTATGGCTACACCTTC.

The genes are TRBV6-1 and TRBJ2-5; D is unclear. The CDR3 runs to 14 residues. V lost 1 base and J 7 bases, leaving 13 bases between the germline ends. Germline V gene lookup returns CDR1 MNHNS and CDR2 SASEGT. The CDR3 region is CASSEELQMGTQYF. In DNA form, the CDR3 reads TGTGCCAGCAGTGAAGAGTTACAGATGGGGACCCAGTACTTC.

The chain links TRBV2 to TRBJ1-5; D remains ambiguous. The CDR3 loop spans 15 amino acids. V shed 4 bases and J shed 1 base, with 11 bases lying between them. The V gene's germline CDR1 is SNHLY and CDR2 FYNNEI. DNA of the CDR3: TGTGCCAGCAGTGCCGCGGGTGGGAGCAATCAGCCCCAGCATTTT. Encoded protein: CASSAAGGSNQPQHF.

This sequence joins TRBV29-1 and TRBJ1-2, with 8 bases that match TRBD1. With 5 bases clipped from V and 0 bases from J, the junction kept 2 bases outside the gene matches. This CDR3 is built from 13 residues. Germline V gene lookup returns CDR1 SQVTM and CDR2 ANQGSEA. In DNA form, the CDR3 reads TGCAGCGTTTCAGGGGGCGCTAACTATGGCTACACCTTC. Translating it yields CSVSGGANYGYTF.

The V call is TRBV5-8, the J call TRBJ1-4; D may be TRBD1 (5 bases). CDR1 is SGHTS, CDR2 YDEGEE, per germline. This CDR3 is built from 15 residues. Deletions cut 6 bases from V and 6 bases from J, with 18 bases between. The CDR3 DNA sequence: TGTGCCAGCATGGGGCTCGGCGGGGTTGATGAAAAACTGTTTTTT. Amino acids: CASMGLGGVDEKLFF.

J is TRBJ2-7 and V is TRBV21-1; the table's D call, TRBD1, was not checked against the DNA. TRBV21-1 corresponds to a pseudogene. The CDR3 has 13 amino acids. CDR3 nucleotides: TGTGCCAGCAGCAAAGACAGGGCCAACGAGCAGTACTTC. It translates to CASSKDRANEQYF.

The chain links TRBV11-2 to TRBJ2-7; weak D call: TRBD1 (5 bases). Germline CDR1 is SGHAT and CDR2 is FQNNGV. Trimming shortened V by 5 bases and J by 0 bases, and 14 bases separated the two germline ends. The CDR3 consists of 15 residues. CDR3 sequence: CASSLGAHRSYEQYF. CDR3 sequence (DNA): TGTGCCAGCAGCCTAGGGGCCCACCGCTCCTACGAGCAGTACTTC.

This rearrangement joins TRBV12-3 or TRBV12-4 to TRBJ2-7; D is ambiguous. Trimming stripped 0 bases from V and 7 bases from J, with 10 bases between. The CDR3 contains 13 residues. CDR3 loop: CASSLALATEQYF. In DNA, the CDR3 is TGTGCCAGCAGTTTAGCTCTCGCGACTGAGCAGTACTTC.

The rearrangement uses TRBV5-4 and TRBJ2-1; 8 bases line up with TRBD1. Germline V CDR1 and CDR2: SGHNT, YYREEE (reference sequence). The trim removed 1 base at V and 3 bases at J, leaving 9 bases unmatched. The CDR3 is 17 residues long. The DNA for the CDR3 is TGTGCCAGCAGCTTGAAAACCGGGACAGGATTCTACAATGAGCAGTTCTTC. Its translation: CASSLKTGTGFYNEQFF.

The V and J genes are TRBV7-9 and TRBJ1-4, with D maybe TRBD1 (5 bases). The CDR3 spans 15 residues. V lost 5 bases to trimming and J lost 0 bases, with 10 bases between them. The germline CDR1 and CDR2 sequences are SEHNR and FQNEAQ (reference sequence). The CDR3 reads CASSGQQATNEKLFF. The CDR3 DNA follows: TGTGCCAGCAGCGGCCAACAGGCAACTAATGAAAAACTGTTTTTT.

The V call is TRBV4-3, the J call TRBJ1-5; D not certain. This CDR3 has 13 residues. Germline CDR1 reads LGHNA; CDR2 reads YSLEER. V lost 0 bases, J lost 4 bases, and 4 bases lay in between. The CDR3 DNA reads TGCGCCAGCAGCCAAGACGAGAATCAGCCCCAGCATTTT. This gives the protein CASSQDENQPQHF.

The genes are TRBV29-1 and TRBJ1-4; 10 nucleotides line up with TRBD1. The V and J ends lost 4 bases and 3 bases, in that order; junction bases with no gene match: 5. This CDR3 comprises 15 residues. CDR1 is SQVTM, CDR2 ANQGSEA, per germline. CDR3 DNA: TGCAGCGTTGTGGGGACAGGGGACTCTAATGAAAAACTGTTTTTT. Residues: CSVVGTGDSNEKLFF.

V and J are TRBV18 and TRBJ1-4, with D tentatively TRBD1 (6 bases). Germline CDR1 is KGHSH and CDR2 is LQKENI. The CDR3 consists of 15 residues. V shed 3 bases and J shed 6 bases, with 14 bases lying between them. The CDR3 bases are TGTGCCAGCTCACCCAACAGGGTCTCCGATGAAAAACTGTTTTTT. Translation gives CASSPNRVSDEKLFF.

This rearrangement joins TRBV12-2 to TRBJ1-2; the D call TRBD1 from the table was never checked on the DNA. TRBV12-2 is a known pseudogene. The CDR3 is 17 residues long. CDR3 nucleotides: TGTGCAAGTCGCTTAGCCTCCCATATAGGGGAAGACTATGGCTACACCTTC. As protein: CASRLASHIGEDYGYTF.

This chain connects TRBV6-2 or TRBV6-3 to TRBJ1-2; TRBD1 might be the D (6 bases). This CDR3 region has 15 residues. The germline gives CDR1 MNHEY, CDR2 SVGEGT. Trimming pared 6 bases from V and 0 bases from J, leaving 14 bases between. The CDR3, as DNA: TGTGCCAGCAGCTCCCTGGGGACACCTAACTATGGCTACACCTTC. Translated, it gives CASSSLGTPNYGYTF.

The sample holds a few counts of this clone. The J gene is TRBJ1-2, the V gene TRBV5-5; D is unresolved. Trimming took 1 base from V and 6 from J, leaving 7 bases between them. Looked up from germline, CDR1 is SGHKS and CDR2 is YYEKEE (reference sequence). The CDR3 consists of 12 residues. CDR3 nucleotide sequence: TGTGCCAGCAGCTTGCTGTCCCATGGCTACACCTTC. It encodes CASSLLSHGYTF.

This clone was counted between two and nine times. The chain has TRBV18 and TRBJ2-1, with 10 bases fitting TRBD2. V trimming: 5 bases; J trimming: 8 bases; junction bases outside the gene matches: 9. This CDR3 has 15 residues. CDR1 is KGHSH and CDR2 is LQKENI in the germline V gene. The CDR3 region is CASSSRAGGVDEQFF. In DNA, the CDR3 is TGTGCCAGCTCATCCAGAGCGGGGGGGGTCGATGAGCAGTTCTTC.

This sequence joins TRBV5-1 and TRBJ1-6; D is perhaps TRBD1 (6 bases). With 4 bases removed from V and 7 bases from J, the gap between germline ends came to 12 bases. This CDR3 has 14 amino acids. CDR1 and CDR2 from the germline V gene are SGHRS and YFSETQ. The CDR3 sequence: CASSTDRTNSPLHF. In DNA form, the CDR3 reads TGCGCCAGCAGCACGGACAGAACAAATTCACCCCTCCACTTT.